The present TCR beta chain was sequenced within a study of blood T cell repertoires in COVID-19. Assay: immunoSEQ multiplex PCR; the TCRdb copy retains only in-frame clones and omits some. Of 25,000 to 35,000 clones in the sample, roughly 65% were seen once. This CDR3 is 15 amino acids long. Deletions cut 5 bases from V and 3 bases from J, with 14 bases between. The germline gives CDR1 SGHTA, CDR2 FQGNSA. The table lists this clone with a few counts. The V call is TRBV7-2, the J call TRBJ1-5; no reliable D call. The sequence was obtained from a human donor in a cohort sampled during active COVID-19. The source material was peripheral blood. The DNA for the CDR3 is TGTGCCAGCAGCCTAACGGGAGGGAACAATCAGCCCCAGCATTTT. Translated, it gives CASSLTGGNNQPQHF. The entire variable domain, with the rest obtained from reference TRBV7-2 and TRBJ1-5, is as follows: GAGVSQSPSNKVTEKGKDVELRCDPISGHTALYWYRQSLGQGLEFLIYFQGNSAPDKSGLPSDRFSAERTGGSVSTLTIQRTQQEDSAVYLCASSLTGGNNQPQHFGDGTRLSIL.